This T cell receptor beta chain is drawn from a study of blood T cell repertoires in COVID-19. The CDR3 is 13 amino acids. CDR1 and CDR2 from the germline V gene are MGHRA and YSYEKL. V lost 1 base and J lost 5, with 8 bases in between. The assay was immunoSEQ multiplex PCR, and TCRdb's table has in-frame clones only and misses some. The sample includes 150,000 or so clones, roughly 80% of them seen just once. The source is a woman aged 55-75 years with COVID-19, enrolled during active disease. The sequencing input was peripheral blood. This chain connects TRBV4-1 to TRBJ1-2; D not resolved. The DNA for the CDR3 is TGCGCCAGCAGCCAAGGAAGGGAGTATGGCTACACCTTC. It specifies CASSQGREYGYTF.